These 19 T cell receptor beta chains share one sample of origin, sequenced in a study of immune evolution from preneoplasia to lung adenocarcinoma. The method was immunoSEQ multiplex PCR; TCRdb's version includes in-frame clones alone and lacks a portion of them. The sample has about 6,500 clones; around 67% are singletons. The specimen was FFPE lung adenocarcinoma in situ tissue. The receptors come from a donor at least 70 years old with lung adenocarcinoma.

The gene calls are TRBV7-9 and TRBJ2-1; 7 bases line up with TRBD2. The ends lost 6 bases at V and 1 base at J; junction bases unmatched: 6. This CDR3 spans 15 amino acids. Germline V CDR1 and CDR2: SEHNR, FQNEAQ (reference sequence). The CDR3 reads CASRGLEQSYNEQFF. CDR3 in DNA: TGTGCCAGCAGAGGACTAGAGCAGTCCTACAATGAGCAGTTCTTC.

CDR3 coding DNA: TGTGCCAGTAGTTCGAAGGTCAATCAGCCCCAGCATTTT. This sequence encodes CASSSKVNQPQHF. The genes are TRBV19 and TRBJ1-5; D ambiguous. V shed 5 bases and J shed 3 bases, with 8 bases lying between them. The CDR3 is made up of 13 amino acids. The V gene's germline CDR1 is LNHDA and CDR2 SQIVND (reference sequence).

The gene calls are TRBV4-1 and TRBJ1-2; 9 bases are shared with TRBD1. Trimming at V came to 1 base and at J to 4 bases, leaving 4 bases not matched to a gene. The CDR3 covers 15 residues. Germline assignment: CDR1 MGHRA and CDR2 YSYEKL. For the CDR3, the DNA is TGCGCCAGCAGCCAAGCTACAGGGGGCTTCTATGGCTACACCTTC. It codes for CASSQATGGFYGYTF.

The chain couples TRBV29-1 to TRBJ1-1; a weak D match, TRBD1 (5 bases). Germline V lookup: CDR1 SQVTM, CDR2 ANQGSEA. V gave up 8 bases and J gave up 6 bases, with 13 bases separating them. The CDR3 spans 11 residues. The CDR3 nucleotides are TGCAGCTCCGAGACAGCCCCTGAAGCTTTCTTT. Translating gives CSSETAPEAFF. Based on the CDR3 plus reference TRBV29-1 and TRBJ1-1, the full variable domain is SAVISQKPSRDICQRGTSLTIQCQVDSQVTMMFWYRQQPGQSLTLIATANQGSEATYESGFVIDKFPISRPNLTFSTLTVSNMSPEDSSIYLCSSETAPEAFFGQGTRLTVV.

V and J are TRBV19 and TRBJ2-1; 7 bases agree with TRBD2. Germline V gene sequence: CDR1 LNHDA, CDR2 SQIVND (reference sequence). J was trimmed by 3 bases and V by 4 bases; bases with no gene match: 3. The CDR3 is 14 amino acids. CDR3 sequence: CASSSLAVYNEQFF. The CDR3 nucleotides read TGTGCCAGTAGTAGTCTAGCGGTCTACAATGAGCAGTTCTTC.

This clone was seen only a few times. The chain has TRBV27 and TRBJ2-1; no clear D gene. The V gene lost 2 bases and the J gene lost 4 bases, with 15 bases spanning the gap. The CDR3 consists of 16 residues. Looked up from germline, CDR1 is MNHEY and CDR2 is SMNVEV (reference sequence). CDR3 loop: CASSLVVSANYNEQFF. In DNA, the CDR3 is TGTGCCAGCAGTTTAGTTGTGTCCGCGAATTACAATGAGCAGTTCTTC.

V and J are TRBV5-1 and TRBJ2-7, with TRBD1 matching 8 bases. Germline trimming cut 0 bases from V and 6 bases from J; bases unmatched to any gene: 2. Germline CDR1 SGHRS, CDR2 YFSETQ. The CDR3 consists of 13 residues. CDR3 nucleotide sequence: TGCGCCAGCAGCTTGGGACAGGGGCGCGAGCAGTACTTC. Amino acid sequence: CASSLGQGREQYF.

The J gene is TRBJ2-7, the V gene TRBV2, with unresolved D. The V end was cut by 3 bases, the J end by 5 bases, with 8 bases between. Germline V gene lookup returns CDR1 SNHLY and CDR2 FYNNEI. The length of the CDR3 is 12 residues. CDR3 amino acids: CASSEFRHEQYF. The CDR3 DNA follows: TGTGCCAGCAGTGAGTTTCGACACGAGCAGTACTTC.

This chain links TRBV4-1 with TRBJ2-7, with 9 positions matching TRBD1. Germline V gives CDR1 MGHRA, CDR2 YSYEKL. The trim removed 0 bases at V and 4 bases at J, leaving 4 bases unmatched. This CDR3 has 15 residues. DNA for the CDR3: TGCGCCAGCAGCCAAGACCGGACAGGGGAATACGAGCAGTACTTC. It yields the protein CASSQDRTGEYEQYF.

V usage is TRBV6-5 and J usage is TRBJ2-7, with a tentative D call TRBD2 (5 bases). V lost 6 bases to trimming and J lost 2 bases, with 14 bases between them. The germline V gene encodes CDR1 MNHEY and CDR2 SVGAGI. The CDR3 consists of 14 residues. This CDR3 is CASRQLDGTYEQYF. The CDR3 bases are TGTGCCAGCAGACAATTGGACGGGACCTACGAGCAGTACTTC.

The chain recombines TRBV9 with TRBJ1-2; weak D call: TRBD1 (6 bases). The germline V gene encodes CDR1 SGDLS and CDR2 YYNGEE. Trimming cost V 4 bases and J 4 bases, with 17 bases left between them. The CDR3 has 15 amino acids. The CDR3, as DNA: TGTGCCAGCAGCCAGGACAGCCATTATCGCTATGGCTACACCTTC. It is translated as CASSQDSHYRYGYTF. The full variable domain, its missing parts supplied by reference TRBV9 and TRBJ1-2, is DSGVTQTPKHLITATGQRVTLRCSPRSGDLSVYWYQQSLDQGLQFLIQYYNGEERAKGNILERFSAQQFPDLHSELNLSSLELGDSALYFCASSQDSHYRYGYTFGSGTRLTVV.

J is TRBJ1-4 and V is TRBV2, with no clear D. Trimming shortened V by 6 bases and J by 7 bases, and 3 bases separated the two germline ends. In germline, CDR1 is SNHLY, CDR2 FYNNEI. This CDR3 is 10 amino acids long. CDR3 in amino acids: CASRIEKLFF. The CDR3 DNA reads as TGTGCCAGCAGAATTGAAAAACTGTTTTTT.

The chain links TRBV4-1 to TRBJ2-3; D remains ambiguous. The V and J ends lost 2 bases and 3 bases respectively, with 15 bases between them. CDR3 length equals 16 residues. Germline CDR1 is MGHRA and CDR2 is YSYEKL. The CDR3, as DNA: TGCGCCAGCAGCCAAAATCCAGGAGTAATTACAGATACGCAGTATTTT. It yields the protein CASSQNPGVITDTQYF.

The gene calls are TRBV4-1 and TRBJ1-6, with TRBD1 matching over 12 bases. With 0 bases clipped from V and 10 bases from J, the junction kept 4 bases outside the gene matches. The CDR3 loop spans 16 amino acids. Germline assignment: CDR1 MGHRA and CDR2 YSYEKL. Here the CDR3 DNA reads TGCGCCAGCAGCCAAGAGGGACAGGGGGCCCTCTCACCCCTCCACTTT. It codes for CASSQEGQGALSPLHF.

This clone was seen a handful of times. The chain recombines TRBV14 with TRBJ1-4, with 8 bases identical to TRBD1. V lost 4 bases, J lost 4 bases, and 5 bases stayed unmatched. CDR3 length equals 15 residues. Germline lookup yields CDR1 SGHDN and CDR2 FVKESK. CDR3 sequence reads: CASSLGQGLNEKLFF. The CDR3 DNA reads TGTGCCAGCAGCCTTGGACAGGGACTTAATGAAAAACTGTTTTTT.

This clone was seen a few times. This chain links TRBV28 with TRBJ1-4; possibly TRBD1 for D (5 bases). Germline CDR1 is MDHEN and CDR2 is SYDVKM. With 3 bases removed from V and 8 bases from J, the gap between germline ends came to 13 bases. CDR3 size: 14 residues. This chain's CDR3 is CASSFGAPGEKLFF. As DNA, the CDR3 is TGTGCCAGCAGTTTTGGGGCCCCCGGGGAAAAACTGTTTTTT.

V is TRBV11-3 and J is TRBJ2-5, with TRBD2 matching over 7 bases. This CDR3 spans 14 amino acids. CDR1 and CDR2 from the germline V gene are SGHNT and YENEEA. V lost 2 bases and J lost 5; bases outside the gene matches: 5. CDR3 loop: CASSLNGGRETQYF. The CDR3 region has the DNA TGTGCCAGCAGCTTAAACGGGGGGAGGGAGACCCAGTACTTC.

The gene calls are TRBV5-1 and TRBJ2-1, with 7 bases matching TRBD2. With 1 base clipped from V and 2 bases from J, the junction kept 0 bases outside the gene matches. CDR3 length: 14 amino acids. CDR1 is SGHRS and CDR2 is YFSETQ in the germline V gene. The CDR3 DNA sequence: TGCGCCAGCAGCTTGAGCGGGGCCTACAATGAGCAGTTCTTC. Translation: CASSLSGAYNEQFF. Full variable domain (remainder filled in from reference TRBV5-1 and TRBJ2-1): KAGVTQTPRYLIKTRGQQVTLSCSPISGHRSVSWYQQTPGQGLQFLFEYFSETQRNKGNFPGRFSGRQFSNSRSEMNVSTLELGDSALYLCASSLSGAYNEQFFGPGTRLTVL.

This sequence joins TRBV30 and TRBJ2-7, with D possibly being TRBD1 (6 bases). Trimming removed 7 bases at V and 5 bases at J, with 24 bases between. The germline V gene encodes CDR1 GTSNPN and CDR2 SVGIG (reference sequence). The CDR3 consists of 15 residues. The DNA of the CDR3 is TGTGCCTCCTCCCCCACCGGACAGTTGGAGCACGAGCAGTACTTC. Protein: CASSPTGQLEHEQYF.